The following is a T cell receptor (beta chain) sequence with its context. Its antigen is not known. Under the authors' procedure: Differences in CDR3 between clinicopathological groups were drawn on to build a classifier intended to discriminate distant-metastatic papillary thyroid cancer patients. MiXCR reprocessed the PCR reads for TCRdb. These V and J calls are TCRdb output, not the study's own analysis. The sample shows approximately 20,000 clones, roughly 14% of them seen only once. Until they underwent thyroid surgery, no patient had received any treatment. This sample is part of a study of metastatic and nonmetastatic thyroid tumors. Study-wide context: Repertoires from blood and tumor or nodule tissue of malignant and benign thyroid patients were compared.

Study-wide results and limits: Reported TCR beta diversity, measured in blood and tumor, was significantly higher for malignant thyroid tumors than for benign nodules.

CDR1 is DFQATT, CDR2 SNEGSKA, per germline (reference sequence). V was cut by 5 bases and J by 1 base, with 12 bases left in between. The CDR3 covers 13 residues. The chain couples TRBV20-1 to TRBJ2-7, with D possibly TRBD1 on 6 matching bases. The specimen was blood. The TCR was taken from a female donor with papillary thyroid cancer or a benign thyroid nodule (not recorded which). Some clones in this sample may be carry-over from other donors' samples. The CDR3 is CSAPSDRSYEQYF. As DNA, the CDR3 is TGCAGTGCTCCATCGGACAGATCCTACGAGCAGTACTTC.